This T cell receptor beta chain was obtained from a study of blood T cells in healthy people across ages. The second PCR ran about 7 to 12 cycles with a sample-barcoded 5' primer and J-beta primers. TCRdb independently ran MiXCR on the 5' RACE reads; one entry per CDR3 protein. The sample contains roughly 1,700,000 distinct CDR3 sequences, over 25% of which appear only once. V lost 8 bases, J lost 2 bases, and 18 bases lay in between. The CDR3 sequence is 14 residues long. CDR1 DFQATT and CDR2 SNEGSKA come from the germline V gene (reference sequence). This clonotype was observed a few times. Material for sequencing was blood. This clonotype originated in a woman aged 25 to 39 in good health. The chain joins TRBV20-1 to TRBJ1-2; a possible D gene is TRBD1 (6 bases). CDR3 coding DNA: TGCAGTACCGGGGGTCCGAGGGGGAACTATGGCTACACCTTC. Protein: CSTGGPRGNYGYTF.